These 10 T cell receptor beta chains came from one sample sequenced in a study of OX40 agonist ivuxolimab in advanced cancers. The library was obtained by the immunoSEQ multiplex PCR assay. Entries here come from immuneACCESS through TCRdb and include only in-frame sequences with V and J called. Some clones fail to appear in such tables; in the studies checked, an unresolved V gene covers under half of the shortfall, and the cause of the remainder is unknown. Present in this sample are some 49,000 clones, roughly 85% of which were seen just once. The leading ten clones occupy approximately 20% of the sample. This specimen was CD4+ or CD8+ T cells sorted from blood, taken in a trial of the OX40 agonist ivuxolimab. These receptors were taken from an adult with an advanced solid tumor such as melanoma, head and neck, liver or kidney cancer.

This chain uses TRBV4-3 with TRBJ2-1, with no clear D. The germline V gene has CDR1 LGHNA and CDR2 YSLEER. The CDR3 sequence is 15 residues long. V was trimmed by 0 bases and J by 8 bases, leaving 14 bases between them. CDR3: CASSQDSGSNDEQFF. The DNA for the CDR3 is TGCGCCAGCAGCCAAGATTCAGGTAGTAACGATGAGCAGTTCTTC.

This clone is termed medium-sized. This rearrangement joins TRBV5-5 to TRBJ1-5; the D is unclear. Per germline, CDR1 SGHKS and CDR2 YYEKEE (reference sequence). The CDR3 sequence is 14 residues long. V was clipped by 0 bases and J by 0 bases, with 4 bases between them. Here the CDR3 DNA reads TGTGCCAGCAGCTTGGACTATAGCAATCAGCCCCAGCATTTT. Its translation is CASSLDYSNQPQHF.

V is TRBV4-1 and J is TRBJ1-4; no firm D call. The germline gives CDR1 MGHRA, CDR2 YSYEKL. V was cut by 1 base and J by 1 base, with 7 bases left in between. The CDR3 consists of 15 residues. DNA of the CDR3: TGCGCCAGCAGCCAAGGACTGGGAACTAATGAAAAACTGTTTTTT. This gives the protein CASSQGLGTNEKLFF.

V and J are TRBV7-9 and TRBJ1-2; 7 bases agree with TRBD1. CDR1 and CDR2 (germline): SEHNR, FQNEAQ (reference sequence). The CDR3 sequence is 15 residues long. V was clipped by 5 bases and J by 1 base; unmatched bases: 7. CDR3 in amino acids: CASSPGTDFNYGYTF. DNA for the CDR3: TGTGCCAGCAGCCCTGGGACAGATTTTAACTATGGCTACACCTTC.

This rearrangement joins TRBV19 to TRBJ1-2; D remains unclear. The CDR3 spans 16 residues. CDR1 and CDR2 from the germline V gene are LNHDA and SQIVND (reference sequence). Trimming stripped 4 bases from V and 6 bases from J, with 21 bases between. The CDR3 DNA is TGTGCCAGTAGTACGCAGCCAGGACTTCTGGAGAATGGCTACACCTTC. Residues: CASSTQPGLLENGYTF.

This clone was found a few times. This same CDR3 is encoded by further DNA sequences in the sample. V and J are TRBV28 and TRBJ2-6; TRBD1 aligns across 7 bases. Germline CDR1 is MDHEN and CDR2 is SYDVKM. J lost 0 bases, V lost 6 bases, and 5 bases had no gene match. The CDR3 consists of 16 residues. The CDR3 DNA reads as TGTGCCAGCAGCCCATGGGACAGCTCTGGGGCCAACGTCCTGACTTTC. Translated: CASSPWDSSGANVLTF.

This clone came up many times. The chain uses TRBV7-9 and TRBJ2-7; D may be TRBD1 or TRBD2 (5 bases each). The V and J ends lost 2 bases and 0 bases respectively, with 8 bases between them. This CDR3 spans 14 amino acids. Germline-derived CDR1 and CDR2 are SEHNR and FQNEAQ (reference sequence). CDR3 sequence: CASSLRGDSYEQYF. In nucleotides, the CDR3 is TGTGCCAGCAGCTTACGGGGCGACTCCTACGAGCAGTACTTC.

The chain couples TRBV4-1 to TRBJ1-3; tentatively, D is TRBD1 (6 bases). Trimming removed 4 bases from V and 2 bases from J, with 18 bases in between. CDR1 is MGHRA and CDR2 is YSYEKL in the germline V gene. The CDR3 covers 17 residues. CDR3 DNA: TGCGCCAGCAGCCCAGTACAGGGTGCGGCTCCTGGAAACACCATATATTTT. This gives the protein CASSPVQGAAPGNTIYF.

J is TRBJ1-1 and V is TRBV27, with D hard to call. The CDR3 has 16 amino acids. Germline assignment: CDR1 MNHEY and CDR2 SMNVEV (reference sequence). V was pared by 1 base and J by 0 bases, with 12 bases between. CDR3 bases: TGTGCCAGCAGTTTATACGACGGCGTGATGAACACTGAAGCTTTCTTT. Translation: CASSLYDGVMNTEAFF.

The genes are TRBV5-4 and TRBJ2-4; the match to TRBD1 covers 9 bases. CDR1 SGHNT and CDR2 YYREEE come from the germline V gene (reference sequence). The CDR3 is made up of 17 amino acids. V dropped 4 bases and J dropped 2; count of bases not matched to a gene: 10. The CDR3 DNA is TGTGCCAGCAGCAATCCCGAACAGGGGGCAACCAAAAACATTCAGTACTTC. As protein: CASSNPEQGATKNIQYF.